This T cell receptor (beta chain) was identified during a study of blood T cell repertoires in COVID-19. Study-wide background: Acute and convalescent COVID-19 specimens originated in the United States, Italy and Spain.

The study drew participants aged about 18 to 89 years from some 25 US areas. Participant reports of clinical history set cohort assignment. As handled by the study authors: Estimation of nucleated cell counts was performed using reference gene primer amplification. Sequencing was performed with immunoSEQ multiplex PCR; in TCRdb, only in-frame clones are kept and a portion is missing. The V and J calls and clone size are taken from that table; D and trimming were inferred from the DNA. This table holds approximately 150,000 clones, 75% to 90% found once. This CDR3 has 15 residues. After removal of 3 bases from V and 3 bases from J, the junction contained 3 bases not matched to a gene. CDR1 is ENHRY and CDR2 is SYGVKD in the germline V gene.

The clonotype was recovered from a man between 65 and 85 years old who had been exposed to COVID-19. This chain joins TRBV10-3 and TRBJ2-2; 8 nucleotides align to TRBD1. Sample: PBMCs or T cells enriched from blood (not recorded which). CDR3 amino acids: CAISDGQGYTGELFF. In DNA, the CDR3 is TGTGCCATCAGTGACGGACAGGGTTACACCGGGGAGCTGTTTTTT.